Reported below is one TCR beta chain. As yet, its antigen is unknown. The data stem from a study of PD-1 blockade in classical Hodgkin lymphoma. Study-wide results and caveats: A significant rise in TCR diversity by C4D1 was seen for CD4+ but not CD8+ cells.

Each patient's relapse followed autologous stem cell transplantation, and brentuximab vedotin exposure varied. Under best response, outcomes were complete response, partial response or progressive disease. TCRdb's table, derived via immunoSEQ multiplex PCR, lists solely in-frame clones and lacks some. The sample includes about 94,000 clones, 85% to 90% of them seen just once. This sequence originates from a human donor with classical Hodgkin lymphoma. The sequencing used peripheral blood mononuclear cells (PBMCs), collected before the second cycle of nivolumab.

CDR3: CATSPLDRENSPLHF. In DNA form, the CDR3 reads TGTGCCACGTCACCGCTCGACAGGGAAAATTCACCCCTCCACTTT. The chain has TRBV25-1 and TRBJ1-6, with TRBD1 identical over 7 bases. Trimming removed 10 bases from V and 7 bases from J; junction bases left unmatched: 13. CDR1 and CDR2 (germline): MGHDK, SYGVNS. The CDR3 has 15 amino acids.